The present T cell receptor (beta chain) was sequenced within a study of molecular identifiers for immune sequencing clone quantification. In this sample, this clonotype turned up many times. Its target is unknown. TCRdb independently ran MiXCR on the PCR reads; one entry per CDR3 protein. The table records some 680,000 distinct CDR3 sequences, 25% of them present only once. The J segment lost 0 bases and the V segment lost 4 bases, leaving 6 bases of the junction unmatched. This CDR3 has 15 residues. Per the germline V gene, CDR1 is MDHEN and CDR2 is SYDVKM. Study conclusions and caveats: Clones exceeding 20 RNA copies carried over 99% of effector molecules but under 1% of naive-cell molecules.

Source material: naive CD8+ T cells from blood, with Jurkat cell RNA spiked in. As for subset: FACS-sorted CD8+CD4-CCR7+CD45RA+ naive T cells. The chain carries TRBV28 and TRBJ2-7; 7 nucleotides align to TRBD1. The origin of this receptor is a human donor in good health. Some libraries in this study had Jurkat cell RNA spiked in. CDR3 coding DNA: TGTGCCAGCAGTTACAGGGGCCCTCGCTCCTACGAGCAGTACTTC. Protein: CASSYRGPRSYEQYF.